This record looks at one TCR beta chain sequence and its context. Original processing notes: Estimation of nucleated cell counts was performed using reference gene primer amplification. Measured with immunoSEQ multiplex PCR; TCRdb has only the in-frame clones, and not every one. The DNA gave D and trimming, while V, J and clone size come from that table. This table has hundreds of thousands of clones, 85% to 90% appearing once. The data are from a study of blood T cell repertoires in COVID-19. For the study at large: There were acute and convalescent COVID-19 samples, and they came from the United States, Italy and Spain. From T cells, B-cell-depleted T cells, or PBMCs came the material, which was cDNA or gDNA.

The CDR3 contains 15 residues. Deletions cut 2 bases from V and 1 base from J, with 8 bases between. Germline CDR1 is SGHVS and CDR2 is FQNEAQ. The specimen sequenced was peripheral blood. This sequence was found in a man younger than 30 with COVID-19, enrolled during active disease. This rearrangement joins TRBV7-8 to TRBJ2-2; tentatively, D is TRBD2 (6 bases). This CDR3 reads CASSLLGGNTGELFF. The CDR3 DNA follows: TGTGCCAGCAGCTTATTGGGGGGGAACACCGGGGAGCTGTTTTTT.